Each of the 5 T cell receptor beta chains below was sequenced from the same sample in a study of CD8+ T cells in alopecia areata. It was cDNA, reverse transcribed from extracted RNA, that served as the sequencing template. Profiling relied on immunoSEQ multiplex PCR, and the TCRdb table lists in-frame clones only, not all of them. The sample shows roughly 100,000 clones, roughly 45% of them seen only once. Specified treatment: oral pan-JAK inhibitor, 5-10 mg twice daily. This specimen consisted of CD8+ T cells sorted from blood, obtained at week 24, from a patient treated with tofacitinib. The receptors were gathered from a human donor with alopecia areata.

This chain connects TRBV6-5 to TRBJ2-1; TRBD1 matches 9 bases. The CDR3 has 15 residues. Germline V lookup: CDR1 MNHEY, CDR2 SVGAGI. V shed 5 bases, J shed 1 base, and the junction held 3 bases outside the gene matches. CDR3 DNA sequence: TGTGCCAGCAGTACCGGACAGGGGTCCTACAATGAGCAGTTCTTC. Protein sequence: CASSTGQGSYNEQFF.

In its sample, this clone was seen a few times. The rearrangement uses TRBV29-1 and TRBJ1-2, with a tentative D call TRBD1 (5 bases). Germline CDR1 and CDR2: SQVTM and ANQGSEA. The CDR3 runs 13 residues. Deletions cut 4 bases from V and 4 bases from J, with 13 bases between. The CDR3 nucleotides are TGCAGCGTTGCCGGGGGGAACGCCTATGGCTACACCTTC. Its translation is CSVAGGNAYGYTF.

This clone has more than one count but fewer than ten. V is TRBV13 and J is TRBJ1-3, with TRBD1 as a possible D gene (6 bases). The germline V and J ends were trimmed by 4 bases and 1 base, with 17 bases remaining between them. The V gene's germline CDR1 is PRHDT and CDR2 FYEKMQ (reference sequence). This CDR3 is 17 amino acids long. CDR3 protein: CASSSKQGTQSGNTIYF. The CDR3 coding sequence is TGTGCCAGCAGCTCGAAACAGGGAACTCAATCTGGAAACACCATATATTTT.

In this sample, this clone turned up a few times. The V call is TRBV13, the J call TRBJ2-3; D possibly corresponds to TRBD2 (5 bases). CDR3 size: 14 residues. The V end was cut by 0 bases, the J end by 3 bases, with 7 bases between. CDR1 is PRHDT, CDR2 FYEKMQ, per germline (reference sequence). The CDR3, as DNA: TGTGCCAGCAGCTTAGGTCGGGGAACAGATACGCAGTATTTT. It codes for CASSLGRGTDTQYF.

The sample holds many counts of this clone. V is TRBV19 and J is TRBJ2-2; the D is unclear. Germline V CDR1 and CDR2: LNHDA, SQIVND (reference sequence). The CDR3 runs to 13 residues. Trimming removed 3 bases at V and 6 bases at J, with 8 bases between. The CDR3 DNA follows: TGTGCCAGTAGTATCCAGGTACCCGGGGAGCTGTTTTTT. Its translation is CASSIQVPGELFF. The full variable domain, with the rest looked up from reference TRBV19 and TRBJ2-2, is DGGITQSPKYLFRKEGQNVTLSCEQNLNHDAMYWYRQDPGQGLRLIYYSQIVNDFQKGDIAEGYSVSREKKESFPLTVTSAQKNPTAFYLCASSIQVPGELFFGEGSRLTVL.